A selection of T cell receptor beta chains follows, all from one sample in a study of PD-L1 blockade in urothelial cancer. Sequencing was performed with immunoSEQ multiplex PCR; in TCRdb, only in-frame clones are kept and a portion is missing. The sample contains around 93,000 clones, less than 90% of which appear only once. The sample consisted of PBMCs, taken around atezolizumab (anti-PD-L1) treatment. The receptor set was obtained from a man between 65 and 79 years old with urothelial cancer. Both conserved end residues are part of each CDR3. Each record gives: D gene, V gene, clone size, J gene, CDR3 protein, CDR3 DNA. The D gene is left open where the match is weak. A clone size is listed for some rows: how often the clone was seen (once, few, many), or a class if it is expanded.

d_gene: NA; v_gene: TRBV9; abundance: NA; j_gene: TRBJ1-1; CDR3aa: CASSVGPGDEAFF; CDR3nt: TGTGCCAGCAGCGTAGGCCCGGGGGATGAAGCTTTCTTT
d_gene: NA; v_gene: TRBV2; abundance: NA; j_gene: TRBJ1-4; CDR3aa: CASLFRGSEKLFF; CDR3nt: TGTGCCAGCTTATTCAGGGGCTCTGAAAAACTGTTTTTT
d_gene: NA; v_gene: TRBV10-2; abundance: NA; j_gene: TRBJ2-1; CDR3aa: CASTPGQDYNEQFF; CDR3nt: TGCGCCAGCACCCCCGGACAAGACTACAATGAGCAGTTCTTC
d_gene: NA; v_gene: TRBV7-7; abundance: many; j_gene: TRBJ2-1; CDR3aa: CASSLDRFDEQFF; CDR3nt: TGTGCTAGCAGCCTCGACAGGTTTGATGAGCAGTTCTTC
d_gene: TRBD1; v_gene: TRBV5-4; abundance: NA; j_gene: TRBJ1-5; CDR3aa: CASSFGTGDQPQHF; CDR3nt: TGTGCCAGCAGCTTCGGGACAGGGGATCAGCCCCAGCATTTT
d_gene: NA; v_gene: TRBV9; abundance: NA; j_gene: TRBJ2-2; CDR3aa: CASSPVRDTGELFF; CDR3nt: TGTGCCAGCAGCCCCGTGCGGGACACCGGGGAGCTGTTTTTT
d_gene: NA; v_gene: TRBV5-4; abundance: NA; j_gene: TRBJ2-5; CDR3aa: CASSLWGLGEETQYF; CDR3nt: TGTGCCAGCAGCTTGTGGGGGCTCGGGGAAGAGACCCAGTACTTC
d_gene: TRBD2; v_gene: TRBV7-8; abundance: medium-sized; j_gene: TRBJ2-7; CDR3aa: CASSLSMGEGPSYEQYF; CDR3nt: TGTGCCAGCAGCTTATCCATGGGGGAGGGACCCTCCTACGAGCAGTACTTC
d_gene: TRBD1; v_gene: TRBV18; abundance: NA; j_gene: TRBJ2-6; CDR3aa: CASSPLLQGTGANVLTF; CDR3nt: TGTGCCAGCTCACCTCTGCTACAGGGGACTGGGGCCAACGTCCTGACTTTC
d_gene: NA; v_gene: TRBV30; abundance: NA; j_gene: TRBJ1-6; CDR3aa: CAWASRISYNSPLHF; CDR3nt: TGTGCCTGGGCCTCGCGGATCTCCTATAATTCACCCCTCCACTTT
d_gene: TRBD1; v_gene: TRBV27; abundance: NA; j_gene: TRBJ1-2; CDR3aa: CASSPAGTGVGYTF; CDR3nt: TGTGCCAGCAGTCCCGCCGGGACAGGGGTGGGCTACACCTTC
d_gene: TRBD1; v_gene: TRBV7-2; abundance: NA; j_gene: TRBJ2-2; CDR3aa: CASPGQGRHGELFF; CDR3nt: TGTGCCAGCCCGGGACAGGGACGTCACGGGGAGCTGTTTTTT
d_gene: NA; v_gene: TRBV27; abundance: NA; j_gene: TRBJ2-7; CDR3aa: CASSLSLGANNPYEQYF; CDR3nt: TGTGCCAGCAGTTTAAGTCTGGGAGCCAACAATCCCTACGAGCAGTACTTC
d_gene: TRBD1; v_gene: TRBV7-9; abundance: NA; j_gene: TRBJ2-7; CDR3aa: CASSLGTGTYEQYF; CDR3nt: TGTGCCAGCAGCTTAGGGACAGGGACCTACGAGCAGTACTTC
d_gene: NA; v_gene: TRBV7-9; abundance: once; j_gene: TRBJ2-2; CDR3aa: CASSPLEGTGLTGELFF; CDR3nt: TGTGCCAGCAGCCCCCTAGAGGGGACTGGGCTCACCGGGGAGCTGTTTTTT
d_gene: NA; v_gene: TRBV6-6; abundance: once; j_gene: TRBJ1-5; CDR3aa: CASSYDRGFNQPQHF; CDR3nt: TGTGCCAGCAGTTATGATAGGGGCTTCAATCAGCCCCAGCATTTT
d_gene: NA; v_gene: TRBV5-1; abundance: NA; j_gene: TRBJ2-1; CDR3aa: CASSSSSYNEQFF; CDR3nt: TGCGCCAGCAGCTCCAGCTCCTACAATGAGCAGTTCTTC